The 15 T cell receptor beta chains listed next were all sequenced from one sample in a study of beta chain features in type 1 diabetes. The study reverse transcribed the entire isolated RNA, so it sequenced expressed TCRB transcripts. TCRdb keeps only in-frame clones here, not all; method: immunoSEQ multiplex PCR. The sample holds 300,000 to 350,000 clones, roughly 21% seen once. Sample: naive CD4+ T cells from blood. The receptors originated from a woman in her late teens or twenties in good health.

The V and J genes are TRBV7-2 and TRBJ1-6, with D uncertain. The V end was cut by 4 bases, the J end by 9 bases, with 13 bases between. Germline V gene lookup returns CDR1 SGHTA and CDR2 FQGNSA. This CDR3 spans 14 amino acids. The CDR3 coding sequence is TGTGCCAGCAGCTCGTCACCCCCGGGTTCACCCCTCCACTTT. As protein: CASSSSPPGSPLHF.

The chain joins TRBV27 to TRBJ1-5, with D possibly matching TRBD1 (5 bases). Germline V lookup: CDR1 MNHEY, CDR2 SMNVEV (reference sequence). V was clipped by 7 bases and J by 5 bases, with 21 bases between them. This CDR3 region has 16 residues. The DNA for the CDR3 is TGTGCCAGCATTCGACGACAGCAGGGCGAGGATCAGCCCCAGCATTTT. Encoded protein: CASIRRQQGEDQPQHF.

This rearrangement joins TRBV29-1 to TRBJ2-1; D is possibly TRBD1 (5 bases). Looked up from germline, CDR1 is SQVTM and CDR2 is ANQGSEA. V lost 3 bases and J lost 1, with 10 bases in between. The CDR3 totals 14 residues. CDR3 in DNA: TGCAGCGTTGATGTTCAGGGTTCCTACAATGAGCAGTTCTTC. Amino acid sequence: CSVDVQGSYNEQFF.

V and J are TRBV2 and TRBJ2-7; D unclear. The CDR3 has 13 amino acids. Germline lookup yields CDR1 SNHLY and CDR2 FYNNEI. The V and J ends lost 8 bases and 0 bases respectively, with 11 bases between them. CDR3 in amino acids: CASGDGLSYEQYF. Written as DNA, the CDR3 is TGTGCCAGCGGAGACGGCCTCTCCTACGAGCAGTACTTC.

The chain combines TRBV18 with TRBJ1-1; a possible D gene is TRBD1 (5 bases). Germline V gene data show CDR1 as KGHSH and CDR2 as LQKENI. V lost 3 bases to trimming and J lost 11 bases, with 16 bases between them. This CDR3 has 13 residues. The CDR3 DNA is TGTGCCAGCTCACCCCAGGGTCGTTATGCGGCTTTCTTT. It yields the protein CASSPQGRYAAFF.

This clone occurred a few times. Other DNA variants within this sample encode the same CDR3. The chain employs TRBV9 and TRBJ2-5, with unresolved D. Trimming removed 0 bases at V and 2 bases at J, with 5 bases between. The CDR3 extends over 13 amino acids. Germline lookup yields CDR1 SGDLS and CDR2 YYNGEE. In DNA form, the CDR3 reads TGTGCCAGCAGCGTAGGGCAGCAAGAGACCCAGTACTTC. Translated, it gives CASSVGQQETQYF.

This clone was found a few times. The V call is TRBV29-1, the J call TRBJ2-2, with 9 bases that match TRBD2. In germline, CDR1 is SQVTM, CDR2 ANQGSEA. The CDR3 extends over 14 amino acids. V was pared by 2 bases and J by 5 bases, with 3 bases of the junction left unmatched. The chain's CDR3 is CSVEQSGGTGELFF. CDR3 nucleotides: TGCAGCGTTGAACAGAGCGGGGGGACCGGGGAGCTGTTTTTT.

This chain uses TRBV5-1 with TRBJ2-2, with D possibly being TRBD1 (5 bases). Germline V lookup: CDR1 SGHRS, CDR2 YFSETQ. The CDR3 is 15 amino acids. V dropped 1 base and J dropped 5 bases, with 12 bases sitting between them. CDR3 residues: CASSLWQGGTGELFF. DNA of the CDR3: TGCGCCAGCAGCTTGTGGCAGGGCGGAACCGGGGAGCTGTTTTTT. Full variable domain (outside the CDR3, taken from reference TRBV5-1 and TRBJ2-2): KAGVTQTPRYLIKTRGQQVTLSCSPISGHRSVSWYQQTPGQGLQFLFEYFSETQRNKGNFPGRFSGRQFSNSRSEMNVSTLELGDSALYLCASSLWQGGTGELFFGEGSRLTVL.

This chain links TRBV28 with TRBJ1-2; D unclear. The V end lost 6 bases, the J end lost 8 bases, and 10 bases lay between the germline ends. This CDR3 spans 11 amino acids. CDR1 is MDHEN, CDR2 SYDVKM, per germline. CDR3 nucleotide sequence: TGTGCCAGCAGCTCTAGAAACGGCTACACCTTC. Translating it yields CASSSRNGYTF.

The chain links TRBV30 to TRBJ2-5; no definite D call. Germline V gene data show CDR1 as GTSNPN and CDR2 as SVGIG (reference sequence). The CDR3 is made up of 11 amino acids. The V and J ends lost 3 bases and 5 bases respectively, with 7 bases between them. CDR3 coding DNA: TGTGCCTGGAGCCTCTCCGAGACCCAGTACTTC. Amino acids: CAWSLSETQYF.

The chain carries TRBV11-2 and TRBJ2-1, with TRBD1 matching 10 bases. Germline loops: CDR1 SGHAT, CDR2 FQNNGV. The J segment lost 2 bases and the V segment lost 5 bases, leaving 3 bases of the junction unmatched. CDR3 size: 15 residues. CDR3 sequence reads: CASSLTGGAYNEQFF. DNA for the CDR3: TGTGCCAGCAGCCTGACAGGGGGCGCCTACAATGAGCAGTTCTTC.

This clone showed up just a few times. V is TRBV2 and J is TRBJ2-1; D may be TRBD1 (8 bases). The CDR3 is 15 residues long. Per the germline V gene, CDR1 is SNHLY and CDR2 is FYNNEI. Trimming removed 8 bases at V and 4 bases at J, with 18 bases between. This CDR3 is CASVLGGTGYNEQFF. The CDR3 bases are TGTGCCAGCGTGCTCGGGGGGACAGGTTACAATGAGCAGTTCTTC.

Only a few counts were recorded for this clone. V is TRBV12-1 and J is TRBJ2-7; the D call of TRBD2 is as the table states it, not checked on the DNA. TRBV12-1 is given as a pseudogene. The CDR3 sequence is 12 residues long. CDR3 protein: CAGGAGDDEQYF. CDR3 coding DNA: TGTGCCGGGGGGGCGGGAGACGACGAGCAGTACTTC.

This clone has only a few counts. This chain's CDR3 is CASSGLAGISYEQYF. The CDR3 DNA sequence: TGTGCCAGCAGCGGACTAGCGGGTATATCCTACGAGCAGTACTTC. The chain uses TRBV7-9 and TRBJ2-7, with TRBD2 matching over 11 bases. Germline lookup yields CDR1 SEHNR and CDR2 FQNEAQ (reference sequence). The CDR3 is 15 residues long. The V segment lost 5 bases and the J segment 1 base; nucleotides outside the gene matches: 4.

The chain is built from TRBV27 and TRBJ1-2, with D unresolved. The CDR3 extends over 14 amino acids. V was cut by 5 bases and J by 2 bases, with 12 bases left in between. Germline V gene lookup returns CDR1 MNHEY and CDR2 SMNVEV (reference sequence). The CDR3 bases are TGTGCCAGCAGTATTGGTGCCCTAAACTATGGCTACACCTTC. Encoded protein: CASSIGALNYGYTF.